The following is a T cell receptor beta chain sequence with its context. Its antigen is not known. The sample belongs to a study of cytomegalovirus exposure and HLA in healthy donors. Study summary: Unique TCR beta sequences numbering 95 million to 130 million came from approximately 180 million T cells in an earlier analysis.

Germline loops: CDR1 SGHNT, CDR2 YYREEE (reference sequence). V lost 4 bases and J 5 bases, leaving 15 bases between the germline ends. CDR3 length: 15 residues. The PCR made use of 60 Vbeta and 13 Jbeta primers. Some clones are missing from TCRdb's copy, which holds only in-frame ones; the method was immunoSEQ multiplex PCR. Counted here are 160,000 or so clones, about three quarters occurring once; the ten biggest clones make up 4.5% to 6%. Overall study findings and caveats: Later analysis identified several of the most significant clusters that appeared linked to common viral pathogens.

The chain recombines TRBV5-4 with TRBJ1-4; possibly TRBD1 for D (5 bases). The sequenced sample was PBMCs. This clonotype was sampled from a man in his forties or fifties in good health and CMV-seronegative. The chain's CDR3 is CASSPEGPRNEKLFF. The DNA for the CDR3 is TGTGCCAGCAGCCCGGAGGGACCGAGAAATGAAAAACTGTTTTTT.